The T cell receptor beta chain described here comes from a study of blood T cell repertoires in COVID-19. Profiling relied on immunoSEQ multiplex PCR, and the TCRdb table lists in-frame clones only, not all of them. The sample lists 210,000 or so clones, 65% to 90% seen once, with roughly 5% in the top ten. This CDR3 comprises 18 residues. Trimming cost V 2 bases and J 0 bases; bases outside gene matches: 9. Germline V CDR1 and CDR2: LNHNV, YYDKDF (reference sequence). The sequenced sample consisted of peripheral blood. The chain is built from TRBV15 and TRBJ2-3; 9 nucleotides line up with TRBD2. This TCR derives from a middle-aged man with COVID-19, enrolled during active disease. The DNA for the CDR3 is TGTGCCACCAGCAGATCTGACCTAGCGGGGATAAGCACAGATACGCAGTATTTT. Translated, it gives CATSRSDLAGISTDTQYF.